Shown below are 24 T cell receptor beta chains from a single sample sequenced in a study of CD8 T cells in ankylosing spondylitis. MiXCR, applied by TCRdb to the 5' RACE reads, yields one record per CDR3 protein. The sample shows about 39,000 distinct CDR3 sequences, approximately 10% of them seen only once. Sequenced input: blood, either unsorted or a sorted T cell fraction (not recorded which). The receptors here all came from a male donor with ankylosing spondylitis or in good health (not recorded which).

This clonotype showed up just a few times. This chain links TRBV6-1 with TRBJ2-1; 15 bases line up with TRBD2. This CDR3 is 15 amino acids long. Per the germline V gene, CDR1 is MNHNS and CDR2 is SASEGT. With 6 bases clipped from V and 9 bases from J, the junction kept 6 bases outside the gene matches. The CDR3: CASRGTSGRTGEQFF. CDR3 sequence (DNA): TGTGCCAGCAGGGGGACTAGCGGGAGGACCGGTGAGCAGTTCTTC.

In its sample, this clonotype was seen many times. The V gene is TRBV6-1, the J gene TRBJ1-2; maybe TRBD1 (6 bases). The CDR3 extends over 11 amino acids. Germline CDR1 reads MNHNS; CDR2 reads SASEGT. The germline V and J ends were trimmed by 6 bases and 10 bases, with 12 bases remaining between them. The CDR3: CASSDRWDYTF. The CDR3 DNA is TGTGCCAGCAGCGACAGGTGGGACTACACCTTC.

CDR3 region: CASSYLYPGQDNSPLHF. The CDR3 nucleotides are TGTGCCAGCAGTTACTTGTATCCGGGACAGGATAATTCACCCCTCCACTTT. The gene calls are TRBV6-5 and TRBJ1-6, with 8 bases aligning to TRBD1. V was pared by 1 base and J by 5 bases, with 7 bases of the junction left unmatched. The CDR3 is 17 amino acids. CDR1 and CDR2 (germline): MNHEY, SVGAGI.

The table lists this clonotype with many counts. The CDR3 spells CSPRRTDTQYF. DNA for the CDR3: TGCAGCCCTAGGCGCACAGATACGCAGTATTTT. The V and J genes are TRBV20-1 and TRBJ2-3, with D unresolved. Germline lookup yields CDR1 DFQATT and CDR2 SNEGSKA (reference sequence). This CDR3 has 11 amino acids.

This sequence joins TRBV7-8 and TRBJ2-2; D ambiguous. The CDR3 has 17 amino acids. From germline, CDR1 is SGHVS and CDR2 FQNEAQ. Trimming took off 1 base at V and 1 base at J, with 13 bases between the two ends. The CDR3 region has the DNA TGTGCCAGCAGCTTAGGTCTGGCCGGGTGGAACACCGGGGAGCTGTTTTTT. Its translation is CASSLGLAGWNTGELFF.

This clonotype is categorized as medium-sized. In nucleotides, the CDR3 is TGTGCCAGCAGTTTAGGCGGGAAGCCCTACGAGCAGTACTTC. This gives the protein CASSLGGKPYEQYF. The chain combines TRBV12-3 or TRBV12-4 with TRBJ2-7; possible D gene TRBD2, 6 bases. The CDR3 loop spans 14 amino acids. V gave up 1 base and J gave up 2 bases, with 9 bases separating them.

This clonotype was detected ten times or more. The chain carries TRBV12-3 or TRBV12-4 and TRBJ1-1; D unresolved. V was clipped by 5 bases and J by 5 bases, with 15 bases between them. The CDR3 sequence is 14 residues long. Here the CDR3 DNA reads TGTGCCAGCAGTCGATCACAGTTTTCGACTGAAGCTTTCTTT. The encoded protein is CASSRSQFSTEAFF.

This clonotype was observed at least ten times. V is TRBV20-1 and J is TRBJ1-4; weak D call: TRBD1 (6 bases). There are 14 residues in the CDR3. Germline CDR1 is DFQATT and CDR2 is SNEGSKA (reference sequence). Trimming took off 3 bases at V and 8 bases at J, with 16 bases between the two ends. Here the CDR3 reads CSASEPDRREKLFF. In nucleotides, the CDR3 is TGCAGTGCTAGTGAACCCGACAGGAGGGAAAAACTGTTTTTT.

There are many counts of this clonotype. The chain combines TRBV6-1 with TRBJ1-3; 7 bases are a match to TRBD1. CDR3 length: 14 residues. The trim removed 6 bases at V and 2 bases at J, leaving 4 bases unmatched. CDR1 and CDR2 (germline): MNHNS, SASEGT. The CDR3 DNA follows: TGTGCCAGCAGGGACAGGATGCCTGGAAACACCATATATTTT. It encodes CASRDRMPGNTIYF.

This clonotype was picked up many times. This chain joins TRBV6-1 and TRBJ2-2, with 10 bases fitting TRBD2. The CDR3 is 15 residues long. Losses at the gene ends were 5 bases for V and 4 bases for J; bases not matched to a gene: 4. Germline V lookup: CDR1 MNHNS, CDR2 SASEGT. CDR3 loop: CASSTVAGGTGELFF. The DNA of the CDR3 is TGTGCCAGCAGTACGGTAGCGGGAGGCACCGGGGAGCTGTTTTTT.

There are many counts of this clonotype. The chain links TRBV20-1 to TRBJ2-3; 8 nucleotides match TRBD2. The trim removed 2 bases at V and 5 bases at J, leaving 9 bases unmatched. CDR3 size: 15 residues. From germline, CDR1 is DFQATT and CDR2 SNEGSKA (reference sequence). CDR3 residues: CSARLASGFQDTQYF. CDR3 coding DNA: TGCAGTGCTAGACTGGCTAGCGGGTTCCAAGATACGCAGTATTTT.

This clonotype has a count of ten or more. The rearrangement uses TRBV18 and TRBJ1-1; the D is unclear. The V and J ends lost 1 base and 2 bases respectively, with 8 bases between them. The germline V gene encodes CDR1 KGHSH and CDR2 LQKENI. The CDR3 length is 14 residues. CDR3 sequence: CASSPQLGNTEAFF. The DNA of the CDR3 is TGTGCCAGCTCACCACAGTTAGGTAACACTGAAGCTTTCTTT.

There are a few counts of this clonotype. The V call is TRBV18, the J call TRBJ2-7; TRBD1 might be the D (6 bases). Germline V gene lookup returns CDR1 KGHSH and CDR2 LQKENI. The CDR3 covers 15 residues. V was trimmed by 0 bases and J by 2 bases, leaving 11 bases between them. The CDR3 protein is CASSPPAGVPYEQYF. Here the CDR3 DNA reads TGTGCCAGCTCACCACCCGCAGGGGTTCCCTACGAGCAGTACTTC.

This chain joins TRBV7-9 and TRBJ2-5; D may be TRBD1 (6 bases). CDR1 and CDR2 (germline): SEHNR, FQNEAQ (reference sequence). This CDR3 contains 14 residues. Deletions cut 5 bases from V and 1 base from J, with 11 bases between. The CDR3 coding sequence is TGTGCCAGCAGCCTCTCGACAGGCCAAGAGACCCAGTACTTC. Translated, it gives CASSLSTGQETQYF.

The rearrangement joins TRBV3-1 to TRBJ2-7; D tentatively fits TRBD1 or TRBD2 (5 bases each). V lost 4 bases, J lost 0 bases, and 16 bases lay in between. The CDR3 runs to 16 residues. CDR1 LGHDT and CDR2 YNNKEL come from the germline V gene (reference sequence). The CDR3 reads CASSRVGSGRSYEQYF. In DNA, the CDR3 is TGTGCCAGCAGCCGGGTCGGTTCGGGACGCTCCTACGAGCAGTACTTC.

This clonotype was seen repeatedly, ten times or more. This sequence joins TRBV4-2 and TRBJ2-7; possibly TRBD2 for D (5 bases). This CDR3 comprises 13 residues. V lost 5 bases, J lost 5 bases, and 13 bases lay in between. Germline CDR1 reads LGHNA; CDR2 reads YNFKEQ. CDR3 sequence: CASSGVAQHEQYF. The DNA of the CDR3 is TGTGCCAGCAGCGGGGTAGCGCAGCACGAGCAGTACTTC.

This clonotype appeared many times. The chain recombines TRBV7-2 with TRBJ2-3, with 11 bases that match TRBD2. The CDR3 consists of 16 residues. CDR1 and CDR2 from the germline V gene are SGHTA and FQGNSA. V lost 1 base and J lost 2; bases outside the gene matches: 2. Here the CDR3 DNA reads TGTGCCAGCAGCTTAGGACTAGCGGGGACCACAGATACGCAGTATTTT. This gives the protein CASSLGLAGTTDTQYF.

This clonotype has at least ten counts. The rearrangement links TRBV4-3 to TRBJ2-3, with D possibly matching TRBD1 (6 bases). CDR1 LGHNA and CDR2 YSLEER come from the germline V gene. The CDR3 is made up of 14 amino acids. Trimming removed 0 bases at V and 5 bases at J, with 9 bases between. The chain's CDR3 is CASSQESGVDTQYF. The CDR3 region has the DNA TGCGCCAGCAGCCAAGAGTCAGGGGTAGATACGCAGTATTTT.

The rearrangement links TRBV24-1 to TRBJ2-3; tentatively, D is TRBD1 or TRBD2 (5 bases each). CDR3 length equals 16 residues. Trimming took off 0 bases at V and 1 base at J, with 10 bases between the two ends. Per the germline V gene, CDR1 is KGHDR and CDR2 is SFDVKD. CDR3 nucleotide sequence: TGTGCCACCAGTGATTTGGGCAGGGACCGCACAGATACGCAGTATTTT. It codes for CATSDLGRDRTDTQYF.

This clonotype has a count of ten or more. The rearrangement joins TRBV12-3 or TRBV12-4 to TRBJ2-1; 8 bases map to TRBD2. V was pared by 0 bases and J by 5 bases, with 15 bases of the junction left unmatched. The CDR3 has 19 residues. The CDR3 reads CASSLALAGVDPGNNEQFF. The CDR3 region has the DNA TGTGCCAGCAGTTTAGCGCTAGCGGGTGTCGACCCTGGTAACAATGAGCAGTTCTTC.

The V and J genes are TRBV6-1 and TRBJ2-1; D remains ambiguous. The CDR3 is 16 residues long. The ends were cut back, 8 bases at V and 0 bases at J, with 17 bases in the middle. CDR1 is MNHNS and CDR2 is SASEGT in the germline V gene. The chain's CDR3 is CASGLYSTGSYNEQFF. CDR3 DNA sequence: TGTGCCAGCGGGCTTTATTCGACGGGCTCCTACAATGAGCAGTTCTTC.

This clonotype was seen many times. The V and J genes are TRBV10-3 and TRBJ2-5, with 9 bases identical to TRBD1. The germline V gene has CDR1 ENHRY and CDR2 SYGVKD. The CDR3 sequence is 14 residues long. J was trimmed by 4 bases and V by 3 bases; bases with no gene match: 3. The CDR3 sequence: CAISERDRVETQYF. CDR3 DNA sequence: TGTGCCATCAGTGAACGGGACAGGGTAGAGACCCAGTACTTC.

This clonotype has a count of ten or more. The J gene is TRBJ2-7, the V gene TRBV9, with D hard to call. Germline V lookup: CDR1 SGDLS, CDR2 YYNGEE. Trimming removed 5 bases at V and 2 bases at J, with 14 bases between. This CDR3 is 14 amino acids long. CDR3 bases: TGTGCCAGCAGTCCGTCAGTAGCCGCCTACGAGCAGTACTTC. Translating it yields CASSPSVAAYEQYF.

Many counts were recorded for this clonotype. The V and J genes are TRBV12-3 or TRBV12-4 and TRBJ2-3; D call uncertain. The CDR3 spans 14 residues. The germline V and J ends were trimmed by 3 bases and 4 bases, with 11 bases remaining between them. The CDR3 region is CASSFVALADTQYF. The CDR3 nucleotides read TGTGCCAGCAGTTTTGTGGCGCTCGCAGATACGCAGTATTTT.